This entry lists 15 T cell receptor beta chains sequenced from one sample in a study of cytomegalovirus exposure and HLA in healthy donors. Amplification used 60 Vbeta primers and 13 Jbeta primers. Profiling relied on immunoSEQ multiplex PCR, and the TCRdb table lists in-frame clones only, not all of them. The data contain around 260,000 clones, about 80% of them singletons. Sample: PBMCs. The receptors come from a girl aged 2 to 9 in good health and CMV-seronegative.

Here the CDR3 reads CASSIPPQGAGGYTF. The CDR3 region has the DNA TGTGCCAGCAGTATCCCCCCACAGGGGGCTGGGGGCTACACCTTC. The chain combines TRBV28 with TRBJ1-2; TRBD1 agrees at 9 bases. This CDR3 is built from 15 residues. The germline V gene encodes CDR1 MDHEN and CDR2 SYDVKM. J lost 8 bases, V lost 5 bases, and 12 bases had no gene match.

The V call is TRBV7-8, the J call TRBJ2-1; perhaps TRBD2 as D (6 bases). Per germline, CDR1 SGHVS and CDR2 FQNEAQ. CDR3 length equals 16 residues. Trimming shortened V by 3 bases and J by 6 bases, and 18 bases separated the two germline ends. CDR3 DNA sequence: TGTGCCAGCAGCTTTCTTGGGGACTCCCATACCAATGAGCAGTTCTTC. Protein: CASSFLGDSHTNEQFF. Supplemented by reference TRBV7-8 and TRBJ2-1, the full variable domain reads GAGVSQSPRYKVAKRGQDVALRCDPISGHVSLFWYQQALGQGPEFLTYFQNEAQLDKSGLPSDRFFAERPEGSVSTLKIQRTQQEDSAVYLCASSFLGDSHTNEQFFGPGTRLTVL.

J is TRBJ1-5 and V is TRBV6-5; 10 nucleotides match TRBD1. V dropped 5 bases and J dropped 5; count of bases not matched to a gene: 3. This CDR3 has 14 amino acids. In germline, CDR1 is MNHEY, CDR2 SVGAGI. This chain's CDR3 is CASSRDRGDQPQHF. In nucleotides, the CDR3 is TGTGCCAGCAGTCGGGACAGGGGCGATCAGCCCCAGCATTTT.

This chain uses TRBV5-1 with TRBJ2-3; 7 nucleotides agree with TRBD2. V lost 4 bases and J lost 4; bases outside the gene matches: 6. From germline, CDR1 is SGHRS and CDR2 YFSETQ. The CDR3 length is 14 residues. CDR3 residues: CASSLLGLSDTQYF. The CDR3, as DNA: TGCGCCAGCAGCCTCCTGGGACTATCAGATACGCAGTATTTT.

V usage is TRBV30 and J usage is TRBJ1-3; no reliable D call. Trimming took off 2 bases at V and 0 bases at J, with 8 bases between the two ends. The CDR3 has 14 amino acids. CDR1 and CDR2 (germline): GTSNPN, SVGIG (reference sequence). CDR3 sequence (DNA): TGTGCCTGGAGTAGCCTCTTCTCTGGAAACACCATATATTTT. It is translated as CAWSSLFSGNTIYF.

The chain couples TRBV2 to TRBJ1-3, with 7 bases identical to TRBD1. CDR1 and CDR2 (germline): SNHLY, FYNNEI. The CDR3 runs 14 residues. Trimming removed 4 bases from V and 2 bases from J; junction bases left unmatched: 2. CDR3 in amino acids: CASSGTGAGNTIYF. CDR3 in DNA: TGTGCCAGCAGTGGGACAGGAGCTGGAAACACCATATATTTT.

This clone was detected a few times. The CDR3: CASTLSRSLSYNEQFF. The CDR3, as DNA: TGTGCCAGCACCTTAAGCAGGTCGCTTTCCTACAATGAGCAGTTCTTC. V and J are TRBV27 and TRBJ2-1; D gene unclear. The germline gives CDR1 MNHEY, CDR2 SMNVEV (reference sequence). Deletions cut 7 bases from V and 1 base from J, with 17 bases between. The CDR3 loop spans 16 amino acids.

This rearrangement joins TRBV6-5 to TRBJ1-1; D is perhaps TRBD1 (5 bases). Trimming shortened V by 5 bases and J by 6 bases, and 19 bases separated the two germline ends. The CDR3 is made up of 15 amino acids. Germline V gene data show CDR1 as MNHEY and CDR2 as SVGAGI. CDR3 amino acids: CASSHRGGVVAEAFF. Here the CDR3 DNA reads TGTGCCAGCAGTCACCGGGGGGGGGTTGTGGCTGAAGCTTTCTTT.

This chain connects TRBV4-1 to TRBJ2-7, with 10 bases matching TRBD1. CDR1 and CDR2 (germline): MGHRA, YSYEKL. The CDR3 length is 16 residues. V was pared by 1 base and J by 2 bases, with 5 bases of the junction left unmatched. The DNA of the CDR3 is TGCGCCAGCAGCCAAGCATCCGGGACAGGGGCCTACGAGCAGTACTTC. Residues: CASSQASGTGAYEQYF.

This chain uses TRBV7-9 with TRBJ1-4; perhaps TRBD1 as D (5 bases). The CDR3 is 15 amino acids. The germline CDR1 and CDR2 sequences are SEHNR and FQNEAQ (reference sequence). V lost 7 bases to trimming and J lost 4 bases, with 16 bases between them. In DNA form, the CDR3 reads TGTGCCAGCATCCCTAGCGGGGGGATTAATGAAAAACTGTTTTTT. The encoded protein is CASIPSGGINEKLFF.

The chain joins TRBV7-9 to TRBJ1-1; TRBD1 aligns across 7 bases. The CDR3 totals 13 residues. CDR1 and CDR2 from the germline V gene are SEHNR and FQNEAQ (reference sequence). Trimming took 11 bases from V and 4 from J; bases not matched to a gene: 10. The CDR3 loop is CAVSGGRGTEAFF. In DNA, the CDR3 is TGTGCCGTGTCAGGGGGAAGGGGCACTGAAGCTTTCTTT. Variable domain in full (rest from reference TRBV7-9 and TRBJ1-1): DTGVSQNPRHKITKRGQNVTFRCDPISEHNRLYWYRQTLGQGPEFLTYFQNEAQLEKSRLLSDRFSAERPKGSFSTLEIQRTEQGDSAMYLCAVSGGRGTEAFFGQGTRLTVV.

V gene TRBV4-1 combines with J gene TRBJ1-1, with 9 bases lining up with TRBD1. The CDR3 is 15 residues long. V lost 3 bases, J lost 5 bases, and 7 bases stayed unmatched. The germline V gene encodes CDR1 MGHRA and CDR2 YSYEKL. As DNA, the CDR3 is TGCGCCAGCAGCCAGGTGGACAGGGGCGGGACTGAAGCTTTCTTT. Residues: CASSQVDRGGTEAFF.

Comments on this clone: A read error may account for a junction end that differs from germline. The CDR3 DNA reads as TGTGCCAGCAGTTTAGTCGTGTGGGGAGGATACGGGCAGTACTTC. It translates to CASSLVVWGGYGQYF. The V gene is TRBV28, the J gene TRBJ2-7, with D possibly being TRBD2 (6 bases). Germline V gene lookup returns CDR1 MDHEN and CDR2 SYDVKM. The CDR3 totals 15 residues.

There are a few counts of this clone. CDR3 amino acids: CASSFKTGQVGWNTEAFF. The CDR3 DNA sequence: TGTGCCAGCAGCTTCAAAACAGGGCAAGTGGGATGGAACACTGAAGCTTTCTTT. This rearrangement joins TRBV7-3 to TRBJ1-1; D may be TRBD1 (6 bases). CDR1 is SGHTA and CDR2 is FQGTGA in the germline V gene. There are 18 residues in the CDR3. V shed 3 bases and J shed 1 base, with 21 bases lying between them.

The CDR3 nucleotides are TGTGCCAGCGGAAGGACTAGCGGCAACTTCTACGAGCAGTACTTC. Protein sequence: CASGRTSGNFYEQYF. The chain recombines TRBV6-5 with TRBJ2-7, with 10 bases that match TRBD2. CDR3 length: 15 residues. The V and J ends lost 8 bases and 3 bases, in that order; junction bases with no gene match: 10. Germline lookup yields CDR1 MNHEY and CDR2 SVGAGI.